The clone carrying this T cell receptor (beta chain) occurred many times. Its specificity is not known. CDR3 regions of TCR beta were amplified from RNA transcripts. The library came from an HTBI-primed first-round RT-PCR and a second-round multiplex PCR. TCRdb called the multiplex PCR reads again in MiXCR, with one record for every CDR3 protein. Here the sample spans some 350,000 distinct CDR3 sequences, 17% being singletons. The CDR3 is 14 amino acids. CDR1 is MNHEY and CDR2 is SMNVEV in the germline V gene (reference sequence). V was pared by 2 bases and J by 2 bases, with 10 bases between. These data are taken from a study of Graves' ophthalmopathy and Graves' hyperthyroidism. Study details: There was a collection of peripheral blood at initial diagnosis, before any treatment. Study conclusions and caveats: The model achieved over 60% sensitivity and roughly 72% specificity for ophthalmopathy progression.

Stable hyperthyroidism was defined by absence of ophthalmopathy within 18 months of follow-up. The chain joins TRBV27 to TRBJ2-7, with D uncertain. The source material was peripheral blood. The TCR sequence derives from an adult woman with stable Graves' hyperthyroidism. The CDR3 protein is CASSLGPFPYEQYF. The CDR3 nucleotides are TGTGCCAGCAGTTTAGGTCCATTCCCCTACGAGCAGTACTTC.